Detailed here is one T cell receptor (beta chain). What it binds is unknown. Through a sample-barcoded 5' primer and a J-beta primer mix, a second PCR was run for 7 to 11 cycles. TCRdb re-derived calls from the 5' RACE reads in MiXCR, one entry per CDR3 protein. In the table there are more than 1,000,000 distinct CDR3 sequences, approximately 25% of which are singletons. Germline V gene lookup returns CDR1 LGHDT and CDR2 YNNKEL (reference sequence). V was pared by 4 bases and J by 1 base, with 10 bases of the junction left unmatched. CDR3 length: 16 residues. This record belongs to a study of blood T cells in healthy people across ages. Study-wide results and limits: Donors of long life had a larger count of naive CD4+ cells and greater diversity than aged donors.

These sequences were also reported in another study, on T cells of mothers and their children. According to that study: Clones that were microchimeric and persistent were not detected among T cells.

The chain recombines TRBV3-1 with TRBJ2-7; 7 nucleotides match TRBD2. The TCR originated in a girl aged 2 to 10 in good health. Sequencing was performed on blood. CDR3 residues: CASSRLLLADSYEQYF. The CDR3 DNA sequence: TGTGCCAGCAGCCGCTTACTTCTAGCGGATTCCTACGAGCAGTACTTC.